Listed below are T cell receptor beta chains from one sample, sequenced in a study of shared clonotypes between healthy human individuals. Produced via immunoSEQ multiplex PCR; TCRdb's table is partial and in-frame only. This sample has hundreds of thousands of clones, with around 73% found just once. Input material: memory CD4+ T cells sorted from blood. These receptors came from a woman aged 30 to 39 in good health. Each CDR3 is given with its conserved first and last residue. The order of the fields is clone size, V gene, D gene, J gene, CDR3 DNA, CDR3 protein. The D gene is left open where the match is weak. A row's size may be missing; if present it is once, few, many or a size class.

>few|TRBV30|NA|TRBJ2-5
TGTGCCTGGAGTGACTGGATGCAGTACTTC
CAWSDWMQYF
>once|TRBV28|TRBD1|TRBJ2-6
TGTGCCAGCACAGGGACGCAGGGGGCCTCATTTGGGGCCAACGTCCTGACTTTC
CASTGTQGASFGANVLTF
>once|TRBV10-3|TRBD1|TRBJ2-3
TGTGCCATCAGGCTCGGGACAGGTTCAGATACGCAGTATTTT
CAIRLGTGSDTQYF
>NA|TRBV19|TRBD2|TRBJ2-7
TGTGCCAGTAGTACAATGGGCGGGAGCTTGATCTACGAGCAGTACTTC
CASSTMGGSLIYEQYF
>NA|TRBV7-9|NA|TRBJ2-6
TGTGCAGGGAGACGGGACGGAACCCCTGGGGCCAACGTCCTGACTTTC
CAGRRDGTPGANVLTF
>many|TRBV5-1|TRBD2|TRBJ2-2
TGCGCCAGCAGCCCCTCGACTAGCGGGCTAGGCGGGGAGCTGTTTTTT
CASSPSTSGLGGELFF
>many|TRBV10-1|NA|TRBJ1-1
TGCGCCAGCAATGACCCCGGGGACACTGAAGCTTTCTTT
CASNDPGDTEAFF
>NA|TRBV5-1|NA|TRBJ2-7
TGCGCCAGCAGCTTGGAGGACATTTCCTACGAGCAGTACTTC
CASSLEDISYEQYF
>NA|TRBV7-3|TRBD1|TRBJ1-1
TGTGCCAGCAGCCCGACGGGACAGGGATTATTAGGCACTGAAGCTTTCTTT
CASSPTGQGLLGTEAFF
>NA|TRBV20-1|NA|TRBJ2-1
TGCAGTGCTAGAGATATAGGGCAGTTCTTC
CSARDIGQFF
>NA|TRBV6-1|NA|TRBJ2-2
TGTGCCAGCAGTGATGTTAACACCGGGGAGCTGTTTTTT
CASSDVNTGELFF
>NA|TRBV11-2|TRBD1|TRBJ1-4
TGTGCCAGCAGCTTAGATACAGGGGGCAGCGGTGAAAAACTGTTTTTT
CASSLDTGGSGEKLFF
>NA|TRBV28|TRBD1|TRBJ1-2
TGTGCCAGCAGTTCAGGACAGGGGGACTATGGCTACACCTTC
CASSSGQGDYGYTF
>NA|TRBV19|NA|TRBJ1-5
TGTGCCAGTCGACAGGCTAGCAATCAGCCCCAGCATTTT
CASRQASNQPQHF
>NA|TRBV29-1|NA|TRBJ2-7
TGCAGCGTTGAGACGAGTTTCTCCTACGAGCAGTACTTC
CSVETSFSYEQYF
>few|TRBV5-1|NA|TRBJ2-6
TGCGCCAGCAGCCGGGCGGGGAATGGGGCCAACGTCCTGACTTTC
CASSRAGNGANVLTF
>NA|TRBV2|TRBD1|TRBJ2-7
TGTGCCAGCATCGAAAGGGACAGGGGGCTAGGCGAGCAGTACTTC
CASIERDRGLGEQYF
>NA|TRBV5-1|NA|TRBJ1-1
TGCGCCAGCAGCCCGGAGGGGCAGGGAGGTGAAGCTTTCTTT
CASSPEGQGGEAFF
>NA|TRBV5-1|NA|TRBJ2-3
TGCGCCAGCAGTCCCGGGACATTAACAGATACGCAGTATTTT
CASSPGTLTDTQYF
>NA|TRBV28|NA|TRBJ2-6
TGTGCCAGCGGTACCTCCTCTGGGGCCAACGTCCTGACTTTC
CASGTSSGANVLTF
>NA|TRBV6-5|TRBD2|TRBJ2-1
TGTGCCAGCAAGACTAGCGGGAGAAATGAGCAGTTCTTC
CASKTSGRNEQFF
>few|TRBV5-1|TRBD2|TRBJ2-1
TGCGCCAGCAGCTTCGGACTAGCGTCCTACAATGAGCAGTTCTTC
CASSFGLASYNEQFF
>NA|TRBV5-1|TRBD2|TRBJ2-7
TGCGCCAGCAGCCTAGGGCGGGAGATATATGCCTACGAGCAGTACTTC
CASSLGREIYAYEQYF
>NA|TRBV7-6|TRBD2|TRBJ2-3
TGTGCCAGCAGCCACAGCCTACTAGCGTCAGGAGATACGCAGTATTTT
CASSHSLLASGDTQYF
>NA|TRBV11-2|NA|TRBJ2-7
TGTGCCAGCACCCATTTATACGAGCAGTACTTC
CASTHLYEQYF